This entry is about one TCR beta chain. Antigen: not known. The data derive from a study of cytomegalovirus exposure and HLA in healthy donors. Study observations and caveats: Immune exposure was documented only through CMV serostatus.

Amplification used 60 Vbeta primers and 13 Jbeta primers. Authors' analysis steps: Some 9.9 million shared chains were among around 80 million unique TCR beta chains counted in a later analysis. TCRdb's table, derived via immunoSEQ multiplex PCR, lists solely in-frame clones and lacks some. D and trimming were read from the DNA, whereas the V and J calls and clone size are those reported in that table. The sample yields roughly 130,000 clones, 70% to 90% seen once. The clonotype comes from a boy aged 5-17 years in good health and CMV-seronegative. Sequencing was performed on PBMCs.

The chain's CDR3 is CASSASGSTDTQYF. The DNA of the CDR3 is TGTGCCAGCAGCGCTAGCGGGAGCACAGATACGCAGTATTTT. The chain recombines TRBV9 with TRBJ2-3; 8 positions agree with TRBD2. CDR1 is SGDLS, CDR2 YYNGEE, per germline. This CDR3 comprises 14 residues. V lost 3 bases, J lost 0 bases, and 0 bases stayed unmatched.